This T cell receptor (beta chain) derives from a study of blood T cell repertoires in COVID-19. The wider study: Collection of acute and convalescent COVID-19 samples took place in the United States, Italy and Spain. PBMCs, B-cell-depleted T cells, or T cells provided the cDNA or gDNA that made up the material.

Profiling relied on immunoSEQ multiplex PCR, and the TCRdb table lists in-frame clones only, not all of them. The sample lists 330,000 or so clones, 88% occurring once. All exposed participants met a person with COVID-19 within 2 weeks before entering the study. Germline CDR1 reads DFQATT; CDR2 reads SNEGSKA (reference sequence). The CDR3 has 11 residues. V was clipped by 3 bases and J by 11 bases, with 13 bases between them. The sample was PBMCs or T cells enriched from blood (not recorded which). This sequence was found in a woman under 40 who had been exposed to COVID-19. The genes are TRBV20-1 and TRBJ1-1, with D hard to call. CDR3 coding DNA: TGCAGTGCTAGCCCATCCGGGTACGCTTTCTTT. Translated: CSASPSGYAFF.